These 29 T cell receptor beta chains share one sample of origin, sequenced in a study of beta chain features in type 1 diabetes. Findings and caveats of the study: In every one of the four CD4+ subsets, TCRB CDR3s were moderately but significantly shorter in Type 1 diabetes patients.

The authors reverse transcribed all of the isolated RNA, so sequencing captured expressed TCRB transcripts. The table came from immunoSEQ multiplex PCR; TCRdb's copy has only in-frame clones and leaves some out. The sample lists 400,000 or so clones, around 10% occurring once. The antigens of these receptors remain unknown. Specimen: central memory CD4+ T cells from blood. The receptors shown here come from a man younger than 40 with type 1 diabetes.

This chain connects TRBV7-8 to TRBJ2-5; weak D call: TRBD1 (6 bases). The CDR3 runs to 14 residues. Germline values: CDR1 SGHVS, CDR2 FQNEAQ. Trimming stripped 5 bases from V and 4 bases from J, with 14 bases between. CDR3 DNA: TGTGCCAGCAGCAAAGAAACAGGGAGAGAGACCCAGTACTTC. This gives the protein CASSKETGRETQYF.

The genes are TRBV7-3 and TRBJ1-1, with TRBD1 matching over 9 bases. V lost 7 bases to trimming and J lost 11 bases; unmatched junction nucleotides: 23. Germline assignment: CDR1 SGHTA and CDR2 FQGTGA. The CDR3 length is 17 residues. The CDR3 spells CASKPVDRDRVSQEAFF. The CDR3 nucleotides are TGTGCCAGCAAACCGGTAGACCGGGACAGGGTAAGTCAGGAGGCTTTCTTT.

CDR3 nucleotides: TGCGCCAGCAGCTCGACCGACGGACTAGCCCGAGGGTACGAGCAGTACTTC. Protein: CASSSTDGLARGYEQYF. This chain connects TRBV5-1 to TRBJ2-5; 8 nucleotides agree with TRBD2. The last part of the DNA fits TRBJ2-7 better; the J call may be wrong. Germline V gives CDR1 SGHRS, CDR2 YFSETQ. The CDR3 consists of 17 residues.

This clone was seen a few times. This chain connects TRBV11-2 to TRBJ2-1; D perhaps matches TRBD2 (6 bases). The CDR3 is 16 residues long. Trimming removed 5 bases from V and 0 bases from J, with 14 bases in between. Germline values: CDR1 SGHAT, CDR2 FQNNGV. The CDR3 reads CASSKSGGSSYNEQFF. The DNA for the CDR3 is TGTGCCAGCAGCAAAAGCGGAGGGAGCTCCTACAATGAGCAGTTCTTC.

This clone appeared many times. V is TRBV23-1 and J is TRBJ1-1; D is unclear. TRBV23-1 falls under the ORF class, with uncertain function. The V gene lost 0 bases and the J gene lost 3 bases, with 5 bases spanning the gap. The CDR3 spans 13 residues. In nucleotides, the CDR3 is TGCGCCAGCAGTCAATCGCCAGACACTGAAGCTTTCTTT. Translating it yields CASSQSPDTEAFF.

CDR3 sequence: CASSVQGAYYNEQFF. The CDR3 DNA is TGTGCCAGCAGCGTACAGGGGGCCTACTACAATGAGCAGTTCTTC. The chain employs TRBV9 and TRBJ2-1, with 8 bases aligning to TRBD1. The CDR3 consists of 15 residues. After removal of 1 base from V and 3 bases from J, the junction contained 3 bases not matched to a gene. Germline V lookup: CDR1 SGDLS, CDR2 YYNGEE.

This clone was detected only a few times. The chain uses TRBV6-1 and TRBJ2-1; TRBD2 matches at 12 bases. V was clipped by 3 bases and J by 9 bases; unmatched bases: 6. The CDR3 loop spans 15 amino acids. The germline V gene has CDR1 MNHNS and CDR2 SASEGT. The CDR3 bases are TGTGCCAGCAGTGACCCGGGACTAGCGGGTAGTGAGCAGTTCTTC. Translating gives CASSDPGLAGSEQFF.

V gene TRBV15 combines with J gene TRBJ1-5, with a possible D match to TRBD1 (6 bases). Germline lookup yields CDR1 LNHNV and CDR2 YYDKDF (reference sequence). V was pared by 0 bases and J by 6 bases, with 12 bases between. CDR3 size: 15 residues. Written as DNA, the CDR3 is TGTGCCACCAGCAGAGAGGCCCTAGGGGGTCAGCCCCAGCATTTT. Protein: CATSREALGGQPQHF.

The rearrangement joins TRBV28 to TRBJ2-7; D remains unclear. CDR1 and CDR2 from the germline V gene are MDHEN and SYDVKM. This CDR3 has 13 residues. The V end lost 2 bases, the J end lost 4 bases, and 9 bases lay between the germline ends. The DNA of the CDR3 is TGTGCCAGCAGTTTACCGGACGGATACGAGCAGTACTTC. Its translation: CASSLPDGYEQYF.

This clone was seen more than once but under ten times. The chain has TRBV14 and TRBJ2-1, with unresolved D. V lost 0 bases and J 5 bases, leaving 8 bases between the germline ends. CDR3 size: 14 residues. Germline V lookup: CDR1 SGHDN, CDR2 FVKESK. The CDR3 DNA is TGTGCCAGCAGCCAAGATGTGGCCAACAATGAGCAGTTCTTC. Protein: CASSQDVANNEQFF.

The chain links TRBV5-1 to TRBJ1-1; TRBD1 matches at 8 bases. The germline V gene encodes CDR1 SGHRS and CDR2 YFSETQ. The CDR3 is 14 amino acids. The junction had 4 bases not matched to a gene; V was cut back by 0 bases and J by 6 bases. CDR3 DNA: TGCGCCAGCAGCTTGGGTCAGGGGGCCGCTGAAGCTTTCTTT. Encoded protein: CASSLGQGAAEAFF.

As DNA, the CDR3 is TGTGCCACCAGCTTTCGGTTCTCTGGAAACACCATATATTTT. This gives the protein CATSFRFSGNTIYF. This sequence joins TRBV15 and TRBJ1-3; D unresolved. Trimming removed 5 bases from V and 0 bases from J, with 8 bases in between. Germline CDR1 and CDR2: LNHNV and YYDKDF (reference sequence). This CDR3 contains 14 residues.

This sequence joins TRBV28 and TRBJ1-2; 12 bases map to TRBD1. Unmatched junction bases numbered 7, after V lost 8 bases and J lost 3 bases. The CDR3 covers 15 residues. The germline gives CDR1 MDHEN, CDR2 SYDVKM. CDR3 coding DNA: TGTGCCAGCCGGGACAGGGGGCTTCGGGACTATGGCTACACCTTC. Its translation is CASRDRGLRDYGYTF.

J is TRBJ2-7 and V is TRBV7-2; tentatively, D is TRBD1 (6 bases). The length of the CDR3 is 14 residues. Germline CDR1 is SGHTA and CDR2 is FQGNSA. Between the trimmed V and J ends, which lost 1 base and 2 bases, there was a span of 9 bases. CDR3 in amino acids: CASSLGQVPYEQYF. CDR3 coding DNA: TGTGCCAGCAGCTTAGGACAGGTCCCCTACGAGCAGTACTTC.

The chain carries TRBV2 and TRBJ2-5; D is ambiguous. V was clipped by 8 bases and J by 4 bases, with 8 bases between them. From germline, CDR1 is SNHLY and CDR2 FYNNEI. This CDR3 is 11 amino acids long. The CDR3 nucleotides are TGTGCCAGCGAGTCCATAGAGACCCAGTACTTC. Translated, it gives CASESIETQYF. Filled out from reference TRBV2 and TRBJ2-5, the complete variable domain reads EPEVTQTPSHQVTQMGQEVILRCVPISNHLYFYWYRQILGQKVEFLVSFYNNEISEKSEIFDDQFSVERPDGSNFTLKIRSTKLEDSAMYFCASESIETQYFGPGTRLLVL.

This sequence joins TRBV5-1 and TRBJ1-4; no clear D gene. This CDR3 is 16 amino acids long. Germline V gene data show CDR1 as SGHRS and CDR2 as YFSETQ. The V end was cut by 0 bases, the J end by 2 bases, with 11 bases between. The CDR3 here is CASSLAGGSTNEKLFF. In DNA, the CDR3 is TGCGCCAGCAGCTTGGCCGGAGGGTCCACTAATGAAAAACTGTTTTTT.

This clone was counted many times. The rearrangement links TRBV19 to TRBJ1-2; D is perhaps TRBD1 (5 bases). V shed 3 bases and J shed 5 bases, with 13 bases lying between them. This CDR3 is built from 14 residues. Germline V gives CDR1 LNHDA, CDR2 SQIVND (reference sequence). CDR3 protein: CASSIGGAYYGYTF. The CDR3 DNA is TGTGCCAGTAGTATTGGAGGGGCCTATTATGGCTACACCTTC.

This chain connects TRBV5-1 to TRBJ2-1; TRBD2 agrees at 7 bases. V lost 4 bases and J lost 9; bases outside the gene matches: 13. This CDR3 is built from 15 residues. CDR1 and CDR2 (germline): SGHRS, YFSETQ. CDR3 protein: CASSPGLGGFGEQFF. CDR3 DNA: TGCGCCAGCAGCCCCGGACTAGGAGGGTTCGGTGAGCAGTTCTTC.

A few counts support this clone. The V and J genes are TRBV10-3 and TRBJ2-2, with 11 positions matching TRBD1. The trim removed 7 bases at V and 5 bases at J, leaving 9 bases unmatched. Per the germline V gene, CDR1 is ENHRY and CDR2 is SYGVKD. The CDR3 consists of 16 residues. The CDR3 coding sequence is TGTGCCATCACCCATTCGGGGGACAGGGGGACCGGGGAGCTGTTTTTT. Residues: CAITHSGDRGTGELFF.

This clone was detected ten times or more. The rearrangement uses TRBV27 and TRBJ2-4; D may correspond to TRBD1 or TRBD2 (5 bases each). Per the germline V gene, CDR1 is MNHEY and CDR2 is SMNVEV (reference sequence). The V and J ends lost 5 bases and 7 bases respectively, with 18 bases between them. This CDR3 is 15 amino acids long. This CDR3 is CASSPMTVGDNIQYF. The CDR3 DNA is TGTGCCAGCAGTCCTATGACGGTGGGGGACAACATTCAGTACTTC.

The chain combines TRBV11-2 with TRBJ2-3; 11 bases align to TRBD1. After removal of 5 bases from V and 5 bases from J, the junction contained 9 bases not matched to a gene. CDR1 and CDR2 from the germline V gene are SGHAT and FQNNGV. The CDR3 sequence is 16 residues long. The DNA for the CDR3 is TGTGCCAGCAGCGCGACGGGACAGGGGGTAGGAGATACGCAGTATTTT. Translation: CASSATGQGVGDTQYF.

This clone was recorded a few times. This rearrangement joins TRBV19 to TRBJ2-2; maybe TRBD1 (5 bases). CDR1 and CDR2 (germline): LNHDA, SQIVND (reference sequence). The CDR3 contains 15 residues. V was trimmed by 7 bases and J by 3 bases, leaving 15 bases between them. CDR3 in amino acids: CASKKPTVYTGELFF. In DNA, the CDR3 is TGTGCCAGTAAGAAACCGACAGTTTACACCGGGGAGCTGTTTTTT.

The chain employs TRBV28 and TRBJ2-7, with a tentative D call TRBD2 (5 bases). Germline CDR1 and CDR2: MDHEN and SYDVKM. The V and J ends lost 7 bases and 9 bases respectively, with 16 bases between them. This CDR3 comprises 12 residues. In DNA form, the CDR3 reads TGTGCCAGCACCTTTTATCCGGAGGCGCAGTACTTC. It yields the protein CASTFYPEAQYF.

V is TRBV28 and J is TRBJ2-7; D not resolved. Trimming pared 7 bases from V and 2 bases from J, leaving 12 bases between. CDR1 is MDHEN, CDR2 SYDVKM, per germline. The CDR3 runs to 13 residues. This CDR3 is CASNISPAYEQYF. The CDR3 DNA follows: TGTGCCAGCAACATCTCCCCGGCCTACGAGCAGTACTTC.

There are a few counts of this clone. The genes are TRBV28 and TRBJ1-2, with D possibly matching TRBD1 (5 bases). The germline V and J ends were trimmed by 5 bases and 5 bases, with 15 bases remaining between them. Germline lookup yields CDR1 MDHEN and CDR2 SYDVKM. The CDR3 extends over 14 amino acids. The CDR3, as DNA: TGTGCCAGCAGTACCGGGACCCCGGCTTATGGCTACACCTTC. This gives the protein CASSTGTPAYGYTF.

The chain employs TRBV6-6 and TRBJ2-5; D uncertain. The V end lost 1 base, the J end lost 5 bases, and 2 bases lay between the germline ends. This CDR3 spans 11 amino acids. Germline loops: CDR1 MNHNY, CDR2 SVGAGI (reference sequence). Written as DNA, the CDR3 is TGTGCCAGCAGTTACTTGGAGACCCAGTACTTC. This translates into CASSYLETQYF.

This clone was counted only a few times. The CDR3 sequence is CASSQQRGVQPQHF. CDR3 bases: TGCGCCAGCAGCCAACAGCGGGGGGTCCAGCCCCAGCATTTT. The chain combines TRBV4-3 with TRBJ1-5, with D possibly TRBD1 on 5 matching bases. This CDR3 is built from 14 residues. In germline, CDR1 is LGHNA, CDR2 YSLEER. The V end was cut by 2 bases, the J end by 7 bases, with 12 bases between.

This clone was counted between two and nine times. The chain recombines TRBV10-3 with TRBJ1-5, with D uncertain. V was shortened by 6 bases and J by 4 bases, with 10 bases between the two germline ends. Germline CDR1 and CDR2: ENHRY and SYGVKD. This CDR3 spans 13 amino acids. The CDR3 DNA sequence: TGTGCCATCAGAGTCGATAAAAATCAGCCCCAGCATTTT. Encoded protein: CAIRVDKNQPQHF.

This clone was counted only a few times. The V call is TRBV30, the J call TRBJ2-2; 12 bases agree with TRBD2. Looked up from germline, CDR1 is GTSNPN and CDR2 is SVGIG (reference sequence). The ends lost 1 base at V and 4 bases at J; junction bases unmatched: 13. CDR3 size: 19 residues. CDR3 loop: CAWSGITLTSGRGTGELFF. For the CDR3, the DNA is TGTGCCTGGAGTGGAATAACTCTGACTAGCGGGAGAGGCACCGGGGAGCTGTTTTTT.